This T cell receptor beta chain was recorded in a study of PD-1 blockade in classical Hodgkin lymphoma. Worth noting for this clone: As yet, its antigen is unknown.

Regarding time point: newly diagnosed, previously untreated cHL patient sample. By magnetic negative selection, CD4+ T cells were purified from thawed PBMCs. The authors used newly diagnosed, untreated classical Hodgkin lymphoma PBMCs as comparison. The CDR3 consists of 13 residues. V lost 8 bases and J 1 base, leaving 9 bases between the germline ends. Germline V gene data show CDR1 as SNHLY and CDR2 as FYNNEI. Whole-study findings and limits: The origin of the repertoire differences remains undefined, with disease activity or prior therapy as possible causes. According to reports, newly diagnosed patients had lower baseline TCR diversity than healthy donors, and relapsed/refractory patients had lower baseline TCR diversity still.

Profiling relied on immunoSEQ multiplex PCR, and the TCRdb table lists in-frame clones only, not all of them. The table records 30,000 to 40,000 clones, around 89% of them present only once. The TCR originated in a human donor with classical Hodgkin lymphoma. The chain uses TRBV2 and TRBJ1-5, with a tentative D call TRBD1 (5 bases). Sequencing was carried out using CD4+ T cells from blood. The CDR3 coding sequence is TGTGCCAGCGACAGAGAAAGCAATCAGCCCCAGCATTTT. Translating it yields CASDRESNQPQHF.